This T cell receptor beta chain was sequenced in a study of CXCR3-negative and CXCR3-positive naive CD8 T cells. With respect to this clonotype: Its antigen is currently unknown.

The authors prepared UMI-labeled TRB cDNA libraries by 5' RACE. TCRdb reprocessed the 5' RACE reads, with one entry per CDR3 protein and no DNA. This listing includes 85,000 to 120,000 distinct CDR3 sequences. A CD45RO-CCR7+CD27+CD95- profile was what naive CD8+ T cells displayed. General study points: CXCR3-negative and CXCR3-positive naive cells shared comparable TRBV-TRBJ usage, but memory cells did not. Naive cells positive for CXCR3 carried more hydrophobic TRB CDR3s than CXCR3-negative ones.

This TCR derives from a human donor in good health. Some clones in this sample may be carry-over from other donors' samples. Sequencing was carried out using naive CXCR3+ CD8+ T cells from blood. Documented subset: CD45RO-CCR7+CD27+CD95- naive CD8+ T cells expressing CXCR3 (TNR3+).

CDR3 loop: CASPTSDTQYF. The rearrangement links TRBV2 to TRBJ2-3. The CDR3 covers 11 residues. Germline CDR1 reads SNHLY; CDR2 reads FYNNEI.